This TCR beta chain was found in a study of cytomegalovirus exposure and HLA in healthy donors. Whole-study results and caveats: Most of the TCR beta V segments (in an earlier analysis) were productive either about 87% or about 30% of the time.

Concerning this clone itself: The target antigen is unknown.

The CDR3 length is 18 residues. The germline gives CDR1 SNHLY, CDR2 FYNNEI. V was pared by 6 bases and J by 4 bases, with 16 bases of the junction left unmatched. Primers: 60 Vbeta forward and 13 Jbeta reverse. Profiled with immunoSEQ multiplex PCR; TCRdb holds only in-frame clones, not every one. The sample has fewer than 40,000 clones; about 70% are singletons. The V and J genes are TRBV2 and TRBJ2-3; 10 bases agree with TRBD2. This TCR was sampled from a man aged 35-49 years in good health and CMV-seropositive. The sequencing input was PBMCs. The CDR3 sequence: CASSILSGGAGIPDTQYF. The CDR3 DNA sequence: TGTGCCAGCAGCATCCTGAGCGGGGGGGCCGGTATTCCAGATACGCAGTATTTT.